These T cell receptor beta chains were read from a single sample in a study of cytomegalovirus exposure and HLA in healthy donors. The data were produced by immunoSEQ multiplex PCR, yet TCRdb's version contains in-frame clones alone and is incomplete. Of under 250,000 clones listed, 70% to 90% are singletons. Sequencing used PBMCs. These receptors were taken from a girl aged 2 to 9 in good health and CMV-seronegative. The CDR3 runs from the conserved cysteine through the conserved F or W. Fields, in order: V gene, clone size, CDR3 protein. The size of a clone is reported for some rows only, either as once, few or many, or as a class for expanded clones.

V: TRBV5-1
size: .
CDR3: CASSVSLSGGNYEQYF

V: TRBV5-6
size: .
CDR3: CASSLGLSNEQFF

V: TRBV29-1
size: few
CDR3: CSSRGGSSGNTIYF

V: TRBV15
size: .
CDR3: CATSRVRQGGQPQHF

V: TRBV9
size: few
CDR3: CASSGSGVHEQYF

V: TRBV12-2
size: .
CDR3: CASRLPGILSNQPQHF

V: TRBV6-5
size: .
CDR3: CASSLDRPRSYEQYF

V: TRBV9
size: .
CDR3: CASSEGLAGDTDTQYF

V: TRBV7-9
size: .
CDR3: CASSPGQGYEQYF

V: TRBV6-5
size: .
CDR3: CASRAHRVNEQFF

V: TRBV10-1
size: .
CDR3: CASSQGPEQYF

V: TRBV27
size: once
CDR3: CASSYGTGSTYEQYF

V: TRBV5-6
size: .
CDR3: CASSTFTEAFF

V: TRBV6-5
size: once
CDR3: CASRSPHQGALTQYF

V: TRBV6-5
size: .
CDR3: CASSYSYRGGELFF

V: TRBV7-9
size: once
CDR3: CASSFVAGSPGANVLTF

V: TRBV4-2
size: .
CDR3: CASSQERRGETQYF

V: TRBV7-3
size: .
CDR3: CASSPSGAYTDTQYF

V: TRBV25-1
size: .
CDR3: CASRTWDSYEQYF

V: TRBV5-4
size: .
CDR3: CASSLASGRTGELFF

V: TRBV10-1
size: few
CDR3: CASSDDRVGYTF

V: TRBV5-4
size: .
CDR3: CASSFLGLAGMREQYF

V: TRBV30
size: .
CDR3: CAWSPGTGYEKLFF

V: TRBV2
size: .
CDR3: CASSHAGGNQPQHF

V: TRBV9
size: .
CDR3: CASSGTSSETQYF

V: TRBV7-6
size: .
CDR3: CASSLGGQGGADTQYF

V: TRBV5-1
size: .
CDR3: CASSLPGTDTQYF

V: TRBV29-1
size: .
CDR3: CSVGSGRDYNEQFF

V: TRBV29-1
size: .
CDR3: CSGLPAGTSGQETQYF

V: TRBV10-2
size: .
CDR3: CASSANPISTDTQYF

V: TRBV27
size: once
CDR3: CASSSRGNQPQHF

V: TRBV19
size: .
CDR3: CASSAQDRALYEGYTF

V: TRBV5-1
size: .
CDR3: CASSLGQGKTQYF

V: TRBV19
size: .
CDR3: CASSTASGSGNTIYF

V: TRBV6-1
size: few
CDR3: CASTLAGNSSPLHF

V: TRBV19
size: .
CDR3: CASSPTSGSFDTQYF

V: TRBV6-5
size: few
CDR3: CASSYSSSYEQYF

V: TRBV2
size: .
CDR3: CASSVEGQYNSPLHF

V: TRBV6-6
size: .
CDR3: CASSSGQSYEQYF

V: TRBV7-6
size: .
CDR3: CASSLEVGASGRGRPSTDTQYF

V: TRBV6-1
size: .
CDR3: CASSRLGVSTDTQYF

V: TRBV7-5
size: .
CDR3: CARSSRGRIYGYTF

V: TRBV14
size: once
CDR3: CASSQDRHTF

V: TRBV19
size: .
CDR3: CATGGAETQYF

V: TRBV7-2
size: .
CDR3: CASRSPSGITSYEQYF

V: TRBV19
size: .
CDR3: CASGDRANYGYTF

V: TRBV15
size: .
CDR3: CATSRHGQAYNSPLHF

V: TRBV2
size: .
CDR3: CASREGTGENQPQHF